The 26 T cell receptor beta chains presented below share a single source sample, sequenced in a study of PD-1 blockade in classical Hodgkin lymphoma. Some clones are missing from TCRdb's copy, which holds only in-frame ones; the method was immunoSEQ multiplex PCR. This sample carries almost 100,000 clones, 92% of them seen once, and the ten largest clones take approximately 2.8%. Relapses following autologous stem cell transplantation were seen in all patients, with brentuximab vedotin exposure varying. Here the sequenced sample was peripheral blood mononuclear cells (PBMCs), taken at baseline. The receptors originated from a human donor with classical Hodgkin lymphoma.

This CDR3 reads CASSDNEQFF. In nucleotides, the CDR3 is TGTGCCAGCAGTGACAATGAGCAGTTCTTC. The V and J genes are TRBV28 and TRBJ2-1; D unresolved. The CDR3 totals 10 residues. Per the germline V gene, CDR1 is MDHEN and CDR2 is SYDVKM. Trimming took 5 bases from V and 5 from J, leaving 1 base between them.

J is TRBJ2-7 and V is TRBV7-6; the D call may be TRBD1 or TRBD2 (5 bases each). The CDR3 runs 15 residues. V was trimmed by 2 bases and J by 6 bases, leaving 17 bases between them. CDR1 is SGHVS, CDR2 FNYEAQ, per germline. The CDR3 sequence: CASSLLGRGDAEQYF. The CDR3 nucleotides are TGTGCCAGCAGCTTACTGGGCCGGGGCGATGCCGAGCAGTACTTC.

V is TRBV27 and J is TRBJ1-1; no clear D gene. Germline CDR1 and CDR2: MNHEY and SMNVEV (reference sequence). This CDR3 spans 14 amino acids. The germline V and J ends were trimmed by 2 bases and 0 bases, with 7 bases remaining between them. For the CDR3, the DNA is TGTGCCAGCAGTTTACGGCGGATGAACACTGAAGCTTTCTTT. Translation gives CASSLRRMNTEAFF.

CDR3 in DNA: TGTGCCAGCAGCGCCGGACTAGCGGATAGTTACGAGCAGTACTTC. This translates into CASSAGLADSYEQYF. This rearrangement joins TRBV9 to TRBJ2-7; 10 positions agree with TRBD2. Trimming cost V 3 bases and J 4 bases; bases outside gene matches: 7. The CDR3 runs to 15 residues. Looked up from germline, CDR1 is SGDLS and CDR2 is YYNGEE.

The rearrangement joins TRBV15 to TRBJ2-1, with D possibly TRBD2 on 6 matching bases. The CDR3 covers 15 residues. Looked up from germline, CDR1 is LNHNV and CDR2 is YYDKDF (reference sequence). The V gene lost 9 bases and the J gene lost 2 bases, with 17 bases spanning the gap. CDR3 nucleotides: TGTGCCACACGTGCGGGGCTGAATGCCTACAATGAGCAGTTCTTC. This gives the protein CATRAGLNAYNEQFF.

The rearrangement joins TRBV10-3 to TRBJ1-3, with D possibly TRBD1 on 6 matching bases. Germline CDR1 ENHRY, CDR2 SYGVKD. This CDR3 spans 14 amino acids. Between the trimmed V and J ends, which lost 3 bases and 2 bases, there was a span of 8 bases. The CDR3 nucleotides read TGTGCCATCAGTGAACAGGGCACTGGAAACACCATATATTTT. It yields the protein CAISEQGTGNTIYF.

This sequence joins TRBV19 and TRBJ2-2, with 7 bases fitting TRBD2. The CDR3 is made up of 14 amino acids. The germline gives CDR1 LNHDA, CDR2 SQIVND (reference sequence). J gave up 3 bases and V 7 bases, and 5 bases lay outside the gene matches. The CDR3 coding sequence is TGTGCCAGTATCCGCGGGAGAGACACCGGGGAGCTGTTTTTT. Its protein product is CASIRGRDTGELFF.

The V call is TRBV5-6, the J call TRBJ1-2, with 7 bases lining up with TRBD1. Per germline, CDR1 SGHDT and CDR2 YYEEEE. The CDR3 spans 14 residues. V trimming: 6 bases; J trimming: 4 bases; junction bases outside the gene matches: 9. CDR3 DNA: TGTGCCAGCACTCGGGACAGAGAGGCCTATGGCTACACCTTC. Amino acids: CASTRDREAYGYTF.

J is TRBJ2-7 and V is TRBV30; weak D call: TRBD2 (5 bases). The CDR3 covers 14 residues. Deletions cut 1 base from V and 4 bases from J, with 14 bases between. Germline V gives CDR1 GTSNPN, CDR2 SVGIG (reference sequence). The CDR3 DNA is TGTGCCTGGAGTGCCAGGTTAGGAGGTTACGAGCAGTACTTC. Its protein product is CAWSARLGGYEQYF.

The chain employs TRBV29-1 and TRBJ2-7; D possibly corresponds to TRBD1 (5 bases). The CDR3 runs 13 residues. Germline V gene sequence: CDR1 SQVTM, CDR2 ANQGSEA. The germline V and J ends were trimmed by 7 bases and 2 bases, with 15 bases remaining between them. The DNA of the CDR3 is TGCAGCGCCGGACGGCAGGGCCCCTACGAGCAGTACTTC. It translates to CSAGRQGPYEQYF.

The chain has TRBV30 and TRBJ2-1; 14 positions agree with TRBD2. The germline gives CDR1 GTSNPN, CDR2 SVGIG (reference sequence). This CDR3 has 13 residues. V was clipped by 5 bases and J by 10 bases; unmatched bases: 4. Here the CDR3 DNA reads TGTGCCTGGGTAGGACTAGCGGGAGGCGAGCAGTTCTTC. Protein product: CAWVGLAGGEQFF.

Concerning this clone: One end of the junction does not line up with germline, which may come from a read error. This sequence joins TRBV12-5 and TRBJ2-7; D is unclear. From germline, CDR1 is LGHNT and CDR2 FRNRAP. The CDR3 is 11 residues long. CDR3 in amino acids: CASGSLWLEHF. CDR3 DNA sequence: TGTGCTAGTGGTTCCCTCTGGCTCGAGCACTTC.

This chain joins TRBV5-1 and TRBJ1-1; 8 bases are a match to TRBD1. V lost 4 bases and J lost 7; bases outside the gene matches: 9. Germline V CDR1 and CDR2: SGHRS, YFSETQ. The length of the CDR3 is 14 residues. The CDR3 is CASSPAGQVGEAFF. The CDR3 region has the DNA TGCGCCAGCAGCCCGGCGGGACAGGTGGGTGAAGCTTTCTTT. Full variable domain (missing parts from reference TRBV5-1 and TRBJ1-1): KAGVTQTPRYLIKTRGQQVTLSCSPISGHRSVSWYQQTPGQGLQFLFEYFSETQRNKGNFPGRFSGRQFSNSRSEMNVSTLELGDSALYLCASSPAGQVGEAFFGQGTRLTVV.

J is TRBJ2-5 and V is TRBV9, with D perhaps matching TRBD2 (6 bases). Germline-derived CDR1 and CDR2 are SGDLS and YYNGEE. V gave up 3 bases and J gave up 1 base, with 7 bases separating them. The CDR3 covers 13 residues. CDR3 loop: CASSDSGQETQYF. Here the CDR3 DNA reads TGTGCCAGCAGCGATAGCGGCCAAGAGACCCAGTACTTC.

The rearrangement uses TRBV5-4 and TRBJ2-1; D perhaps matches TRBD2 (6 bases). Germline V gives CDR1 SGHNT, CDR2 YYREEE (reference sequence). V gave up 4 bases and J gave up 0 bases, with 14 bases separating them. CDR3 length: 16 amino acids. The CDR3 DNA reads TGTGCCAGCAGCCCAAAAGCGGGTCCCTCCTACAATGAGCAGTTCTTC. Protein sequence: CASSPKAGPSYNEQFF.

The rearrangement joins TRBV4-1 to TRBJ1-5; tentatively, D is TRBD1 (5 bases). V gave up 4 bases and J gave up 3 bases, with 13 bases separating them. This CDR3 region has 15 residues. Germline assignment: CDR1 MGHRA and CDR2 YSYEKL. In DNA, the CDR3 is TGCGCCAGCAGCCGAACCGGGACGAACAATCAGCCCCAGCATTTT. It encodes CASSRTGTNNQPQHF.

This chain connects TRBV30 to TRBJ1-1; D ambiguous. The CDR3 has 14 residues. CDR1 and CDR2 from the germline V gene are GTSNPN and SVGIG (reference sequence). With 6 bases removed from V and 7 bases from J, the gap between germline ends came to 21 bases. The CDR3 sequence is CACAPGALSREAFF. CDR3 DNA sequence: TGTGCCTGCGCCCCCGGAGCTCTCTCCCGTGAAGCTTTCTTT.

The V and J genes are TRBV30 and TRBJ2-1, with 7 bases aligning to TRBD2. The CDR3 consists of 17 residues. Germline CDR1 and CDR2: GTSNPN and SVGIG (reference sequence). V was pared by 1 base and J by 7 bases, with 16 bases of the junction left unmatched. For the CDR3, the DNA is TGTGCCTGGAGTGGCGGGGAGGGCCATTCCGGGTTAAATGAGCAGTTCTTC. This codes for CAWSGGEGHSGLNEQFF.

This clone was observed a few times. CDR3 sequence: CASSLQGNEQFF. Here the CDR3 DNA reads TGTGCCAGCAGCTTACAGGGGAATGAGCAGTTCTTC. The V and J genes are TRBV7-9 and TRBJ2-1, with a possible D match to TRBD1 (6 bases). This CDR3 is built from 12 residues. V was pared by 2 bases and J by 7 bases, with 6 bases between. Germline CDR1 SEHNR, CDR2 FQNEAQ (reference sequence).

This rearrangement joins TRBV29-1 to TRBJ2-5; D is ambiguous. Germline loops: CDR1 SQVTM, CDR2 ANQGSEA. V dropped 5 bases and J dropped 9 bases, with 13 bases sitting between them. The CDR3 extends over 11 amino acids. In nucleotides, the CDR3 is TGCAGCGTTTGGGTCCGTGAGGCCCAGTACTTC. Translating it yields CSVWVREAQYF. The full variable domain, its missing parts supplied by reference TRBV29-1 and TRBJ2-5, is SAVISQKPSRDICQRGTSLTIQCQVDSQVTMMFWYRQQPGQSLTLIATANQGSEATYESGFVIDKFPISRPNLTFSTLTVSNMSPEDSSIYLCSVWVREAQYFGPGTRLLVL.

The V gene is TRBV6-6, the J gene TRBJ2-7, with TRBD1 matching over 9 bases. This CDR3 has 14 amino acids. With V trimmed by 11 bases and J by 6 bases, 14 bases remained unmatched. Germline V CDR1 and CDR2: MNHNY, SVGAGI (reference sequence). CDR3 DNA sequence: TGTGCCGGGTCTGGGGGACAGGGCTCGTCCGAGCAGTACTTC. This codes for CAGSGGQGSSEQYF.

The rearrangement links TRBV19 to TRBJ1-4, with D maybe TRBD1 (6 bases). This CDR3 comprises 14 residues. V lost 8 bases and J lost 2, with 12 bases in between. Germline V CDR1 and CDR2: LNHDA, SQIVND (reference sequence). The CDR3: CASRSGGTNEKLFF. The CDR3 nucleotides are TGTGCCAGTCGATCTGGGGGCACTAATGAAAAACTGTTTTTT.

This rearrangement joins TRBV2 to TRBJ1-5; D not certain. V dropped 6 bases and J dropped 4 bases, with 16 bases sitting between them. This CDR3 has 15 residues. CDR1 and CDR2 (germline): SNHLY, FYNNEI. The CDR3 DNA is TGTGCCAGCAGGTCTGCGCGCAGGCAAAATCAGCCCCAGCATTTT. Residues: CASRSARRQNQPQHF. The variable domain in full, completed from reference TRBV2 and TRBJ1-5, reads EPEVTQTPSHQVTQMGQEVILRCVPISNHLYFYWYRQILGQKVEFLVSFYNNEISEKSEIFDDQFSVERPDGSNFTLKIRSTKLEDSAMYFCASRSARRQNQPQHFGDGTRLSIL.

This chain joins TRBV10-3 and TRBJ2-7; the D gene could be TRBD1 or TRBD2 (6 bases each). This CDR3 has 14 residues. Per germline, CDR1 ENHRY and CDR2 SYGVKD. Trimming cost V 3 bases and J 5 bases, with 14 bases left between them. This chain's CDR3 is CAISERGRSDEQYF. The CDR3 DNA is TGTGCCATCAGTGAACGGGGGCGAAGCGACGAGCAGTACTTC.

This chain connects TRBV4-2 to TRBJ1-2; 8 nucleotides agree with TRBD1. The CDR3 consists of 16 residues. The ends lost 1 base at V and 2 bases at J; junction bases unmatched: 6. Germline assignment: CDR1 LGHNA and CDR2 YNFKEQ. DNA of the CDR3: TGTGCCAGCAGCCAAGCAGGGGCAGGGGGCAACTATGGCTACACCTTC. It encodes CASSQAGAGGNYGYTF.

The chain carries TRBV27 and TRBJ2-7; 9 bases agree with TRBD2. The germline V gene encodes CDR1 MNHEY and CDR2 SMNVEV (reference sequence). V lost 8 bases, J lost 0 bases, and 5 bases stayed unmatched. The CDR3 covers 14 residues. The CDR3: CASGLAGSSYEQYF. The CDR3 region has the DNA TGTGCCAGCGGGCTAGCGGGGAGCTCCTACGAGCAGTACTTC.